Listed below are T cell receptor beta chains from one sample, sequenced in a study of cytomegalovirus exposure and HLA in healthy donors. The table came from immunoSEQ multiplex PCR; TCRdb's copy has only in-frame clones and leaves some out. The sample has about 170,000 clones; 82% are singletons. Sequences were obtained from PBMCs. The origin of the receptors is a girl aged 10 to 17 in good health and CMV-seropositive. Both conserved end residues are part of each CDR3. The D gene is left open where the match is weak. Clone size is shown for a subset of rows, as once, few, many or a class of expanded clone.

CDR3 | DNA | length | size | J | V | D
CASSFGHTLDGYTF | TGTGCCAGCAGCTTTGGACATACCCTAGATGGCTACACCTTC | 14 | NA | TRBJ1-2 | TRBV7-8 | NA
CASRIGTGGGSPLHF | TGTGCCAGCAGGATAGGGACAGGGGGCGGTTCACCCCTCCACTTT | 15 | once | TRBJ1-6 | TRBV6-4 | TRBD1
CASSKAKGAGTEAFF | TGTGCCAGCAGCAAAGCCAAGGGGGCGGGGACTGAAGCTTTCTTT | 15 | NA | TRBJ1-1 | TRBV21-1 | NA
CSVETLRGYGYTF | TGCAGCGTTGAAACCCTCAGGGGCTATGGCTACACCTTC | 13 | NA | TRBJ1-2 | TRBV29-1 | NA
CASSLSGYEQFF | TGTGCCAGCAGCTTGTCAGGATATGAGCAGTTCTTC | 12 | NA | TRBJ2-1 | TRBV5-8 | NA
CASRAGAHQPQHF | TGTGCCAGTAGGGCAGGGGCCCATCAGCCCCAGCATTTT | 13 | NA | TRBJ1-5 | TRBV19 | NA
CASSLLAGLNTEAFF | TGTGCCAGCAGTTTATTGGCAGGGCTGAACACTGAAGCTTTCTTT | 15 | NA | TRBJ1-1 | TRBV28 | NA
CASGLVGAGVPYGYTF | TGTGCTAGTGGTTTGGTAGGCGCGGGGGTACCCTATGGCTACACCTTC | 16 | NA | TRBJ1-2 | TRBV12-5 | NA
CASSIQGGTDTQYF | TGTGCCAGTAGTATACAGGGAGGTACAGATACGCAGTATTTT | 14 | NA | TRBJ2-3 | TRBV19 | NA
CASSYWQAPDTQYF | TGTGCCAGCAGTTACTGGCAGGCCCCAGATACGCAGTATTTT | 14 | NA | TRBJ2-3 | TRBV6-5 | NA
CAWSTLPGGTDTQYF | TGTGCCTGGAGTACCCTTCCCGGGGGAACAGATACGCAGTATTTT | 15 | NA | TRBJ2-3 | TRBV30 | NA
CASSEGGQPQHF | TGTGCCAGCAGTGAAGGAGGTCAGCCCCAGCATTTT | 12 | NA | TRBJ1-5 | TRBV2 | NA
CASSVDSSLTYEQYF | TGTGCCAGCAGCGTAGACAGTTCCTTAACCTACGAGCAGTACTTC | 15 | NA | TRBJ2-7 | TRBV9 | NA
CASSYQRNYGYTF | TGTGCCAGCAGCTACCAGAGGAACTATGGCTACACCTTC | 13 | NA | TRBJ1-2 | TRBV5-8 | NA
CASSENWTGDGYTF | TGTGCCAGCAGTGAGAACTGGACAGGGGATGGCTACACCTTC | 14 | NA | TRBJ1-2 | TRBV6-1 | TRBD1
CASIGTSGSYEQYF | TGTGCCAGCATCGGGACTAGCGGGAGTTACGAGCAGTACTTC | 14 | NA | TRBJ2-7 | TRBV6-1 | TRBD2
CASSLARVNEKLFF | TGTGCCAGCAGCTTGGCCAGGGTAAATGAAAAACTGTTTTTT | 14 | NA | TRBJ1-4 | TRBV5-6 | NA
CASSPTPLEDNNEQFF | TGTGCCAGCAGCCCCACCCCACTAGAGGATAACAATGAGCAGTTCTTC | 16 | few | TRBJ2-1 | TRBV7-8 | NA
CAWDRGGYYGNEQFF | TGTGCCTGGGATCGGGGAGGGTACTATGGGAATGAGCAGTTCTTC | 15 | NA | TRBJ2-1 | TRBV30 | TRBD2
CASSFTGTSQETQYF | TGTGCCAGCAGCTTTACAGGGACCTCACAAGAGACCCAGTACTTC | 15 | NA | TRBJ2-5 | TRBV9 | NA
CSVEVGLAGGRLSTDTQYF | TGCAGCGTTGAAGTAGGACTAGCGGGGGGCAGGCTTAGCACAGATACGCAGTATTTT | 19 | NA | TRBJ2-3 | TRBV29-1 | TRBD2
CATSPTGDNQPQHF | TGTGCCACCAGCCCGACAGGGGACAATCAGCCCCAGCATTTT | 14 | NA | TRBJ1-5 | TRBV15 | TRBD1
CAWSLGGPNYGYTF | TGTGCCTGGAGTTTGGGGGGGCCTAACTATGGCTACACCTTC | 14 | NA | TRBJ1-2 | TRBV30 | NA
CASSRGTNEKLFF | TGTGCCAGCAGCCGCGGGACTAATGAAAAACTGTTTTTT | 13 | NA | TRBJ1-4 | TRBV7-2 | NA
CASSQDGREDEQFF | TGTGCCAGCAGCCAAGACGGGCGGGAGGATGAGCAGTTCTTC | 14 | NA | TRBJ2-1 | TRBV4-2 | TRBD2
CASSTRLGGAGTDTQYF | TGTGCCAGCAGCACCCGCCTAGGGGGGGCAGGCACAGATACGCAGTATTTT | 17 | NA | TRBJ2-3 | TRBV5-6 | NA
CASSQLRTANYGYTF | TGTGCCAGCAGCCAATTGCGGACAGCTAACTATGGCTACACCTTC | 15 | NA | TRBJ1-2 | TRBV16 | NA
CAWTGRGSPPYGYTF | TGTGCCTGGACCGGCAGGGGGAGTCCCCCCTATGGCTACACCTTC | 15 | NA | TRBJ1-2 | TRBV30 | TRBD1
CASSRKTSGRGEQYF | TGTGCCAGCAGCCGAAAGACTAGCGGGAGGGGCGAGCAGTACTTC | 15 | NA | TRBJ2-7 | TRBV5-4 | TRBD2
CASSLDPGIYEQYF | TGTGCCAGCAGCTTAGATCCAGGGATCTACGAGCAGTACTTC | 14 | NA | TRBJ2-7 | TRBV11-2 | NA
CASSVGGGRGSGELFF | TGTGCCAGCAGCGTGGGGGGTGGTAGGGGATCCGGGGAGCTGTTTTTT | 16 | NA | TRBJ2-2 | TRBV7-8 | NA
CATSRVGRPAGTGELFF | TGTGCCACCAGCAGAGTTGGCAGGCCGGCGGGAACCGGGGAGCTGTTTTTT | 17 | once | TRBJ2-2 | TRBV15 | NA
CASSLGAGGPGEQYF | TGTGCCAGCAGCTTAGGAGCGGGGGGACCGGGTGAGCAGTACTTC | 15 | NA | TRBJ2-7 | TRBV7-9 | TRBD2
CASTDRPKTEAFF | TGTGCCAGTACAGACAGGCCCAAAACTGAAGCTTTCTTT | 13 | NA | TRBJ1-1 | TRBV19 | NA
CASRASGTFSYEQYF | TGTGCCAGCAGAGCTAGCGGTACCTTCTCCTACGAGCAGTACTTC | 15 | NA | TRBJ2-7 | TRBV21-1 | NA
CATSGISLHRGTEAFF | TGTGCCACTTCCGGGATCAGCCTCCACCGGGGGACTGAAGCTTTCTTT | 16 | medium-sized | TRBJ1-1 | TRBV2 | NA
CASSGDRYSGANVLTF | TGTGCCAGCAGTGGAGACAGATACTCTGGGGCCAACGTCCTGACTTTC | 16 | NA | TRBJ2-6 | TRBV2 | NA
CASSYSAGKYGYTF | TGTGCCAGCAGTTACTCGGCAGGGAAGTATGGCTACACCTTC | 14 | NA | TRBJ1-2 | TRBV6-6 | NA
CASSRGLAGGDEQFF | TGTGCCAGCAGCCGAGGACTAGCGGGAGGTGATGAGCAGTTCTTC | 15 | once | TRBJ2-1 | TRBV11-3 | TRBD2
CASSPWGQETSTDTQYF | TGTGCCAGCAGCCCATGGGGACAAGAAACTAGCACAGATACGCAGTATTTT | 17 | NA | TRBJ2-3 | TRBV7-3 | NA
CASSFRDSVYGYTF | TGTGCCAGCAGCTTTCGAGACAGCGTCTATGGCTACACCTTC | 14 | NA | TRBJ1-2 | TRBV5-6 | NA
CASSLAGTGGQETQYF | TGTGCCAGCAGCTTGGCCGGGACAGGGGGCCAAGAGACCCAGTACTTC | 16 | NA | TRBJ2-5 | TRBV5-4 | TRBD1
CASMPDYEQYF | TGCGCCAGCATGCCAGACTACGAGCAGTACTTC | 11 | few | TRBJ2-7 | TRBV10-2 | NA
CASSGLAGVTQYF | TGTGCCAGCTCAGGACTAGCGGGAGTAACCCAGTACTTC | 13 | NA | TRBJ2-5 | TRBV6-5 | TRBD2
CASSLVALGWERTDTQYF | TGTGCCAGCAGCTTAGTAGCCTTAGGGTGGGAGCGGACAGATACGCAGTATTTT | 18 | NA | TRBJ2-3 | TRBV7-6 | NA
CASRNSDRVWEPQHF | TGTGCCAGCAGAAATTCAGACAGGGTTTGGGAGCCCCAGCATTTT | 15 | NA | TRBJ1-5 | TRBV27 | TRBD1
CASSFSQGNTEAFF | TGTGCCAGCAGTTTCTCACAGGGGAACACTGAAGCTTTCTTT | 14 | NA | TRBJ1-1 | TRBV6-5 | NA
CASSRTRDRGQPQHF | TGTGCCAGCAGCCGCACCAGGGACAGGGGTCAGCCCCAGCATTTT | 15 | NA | TRBJ1-5 | TRBV5-8 | TRBD1
CASSRGLGNTIYF | TGTGCCAGCTCCAGGGGGCTAGGAAACACCATATATTTT | 13 | NA | TRBJ1-3 | TRBV25-1 | TRBD1
CASRGTGGEKLFF | TGTGCCAGCAGGGGGACAGGGGGTGAAAAACTGTTTTTT | 13 | NA | TRBJ1-4 | TRBV2 | TRBD1
CASSTDRGHGYTF | TGTGCCAGTAGTACCGACAGGGGCCATGGCTACACCTTC | 13 | NA | TRBJ1-2 | TRBV19 | TRBD1
CASNQTGTGYNEQFF | TGTGCCAGCAACCAAACCGGGACAGGCTACAATGAGCAGTTCTTC | 15 | NA | TRBJ2-1 | TRBV7-9 | TRBD1